These 8 T cell receptor beta chains were all obtained from the same sample, sequenced in a study of T-cell reconstitution after alpha-beta-depleted transplantation in children. Preparation of the TCRbeta library was carried out with unique molecular identifiers. TCRdb processed the PCR reads anew with MiXCR; each CDR3 protein has one entry. The data contain 610,000 or so distinct CDR3 sequences, 25% to 30% of them singletons. Sequenced material: PBMCs, taken before TCRalphabeta/CD19-depleted stem cell transplant. The receptor source for this set is a boy under three years old with Wiskott-Aldrich syndrome, due to receive a stem cell transplant.

The V and J genes are TRBV19 and TRBJ1-5; D possibly corresponds to TRBD1 (5 bases). V was cut by 6 bases and J by 0 bases, with 12 bases left in between. CDR1 and CDR2 from the germline V gene are LNHDA and SQIVND (reference sequence). CDR3 length: 15 amino acids. This CDR3 is CASRNQGYSNQPQHF. CDR3 bases: TGTGCCAGTAGGAACCAGGGTTATAGCAATCAGCCCCAGCATTTT.

J is TRBJ2-5 and V is TRBV5-1, with D hard to call. The CDR3 loop spans 12 amino acids. V was cut by 0 bases and J by 5 bases, with 5 bases left in between. Germline-derived CDR1 and CDR2 are SGHRS and YFSETQ. This CDR3 reads CASSLDVETQYF. CDR3 bases: TGCGCCAGCAGCTTGGACGTCGAGACCCAGTACTTC.

This chain's CDR3 is CASSLVGRPRETQYF. CDR3 DNA sequence: TGCGCCAGCAGCTTGGTTGGTCGACCCCGAGAGACCCAGTACTTC. The chain joins TRBV5-1 to TRBJ2-5; D is unresolved. This CDR3 is 15 amino acids long. Per the germline V gene, CDR1 is SGHRS and CDR2 is YFSETQ. Trimming left V 0 bases short and J 4 bases short, with 13 bases between.

V usage is TRBV5-1 and J usage is TRBJ2-6, with D unclear. The V end lost 2 bases, the J end lost 2 bases, and 11 bases lay between the germline ends. The CDR3 runs 16 residues. Germline lookup yields CDR1 SGHRS and CDR2 YFSETQ. CDR3 in amino acids: CASSLSFIAGANVLTF. The CDR3 DNA follows: TGCGCCAGCAGCTTAAGTTTTATTGCTGGGGCCAACGTCCTGACTTTC.

The chain joins TRBV27 to TRBJ2-1; possibly TRBD1 or TRBD2 for D (6 bases each). The CDR3 covers 14 residues. V dropped 6 bases and J dropped 11 bases, with 20 bases sitting between them. Germline CDR1 MNHEY, CDR2 SMNVEV (reference sequence). The CDR3 region has the DNA TGTGCCAGCAGCTCCCTGGGGGGCACAGGGAAGCAGTTCTTC. Protein product: CASSSLGGTGKQFF.

The genes are TRBV29-1 and TRBJ1-2; TRBD1 matches 8 bases. CDR3 length equals 11 residues. J was trimmed by 8 bases and V by 7 bases; bases with no gene match: 6. Germline V gene lookup returns CDR1 SQVTM and CDR2 ANQGSEA. CDR3 in amino acids: CSATGDEGYTF. Written as DNA, the CDR3 is TGCAGCGCGACAGGGGATGAGGGCTACACCTTC.

V and J are TRBV10-3 and TRBJ2-3; 8 bases are shared with TRBD2. V was pared by 5 bases and J by 0 bases, with 4 bases of the junction left unmatched. Germline CDR1 ENHRY, CDR2 SYGVKD. This CDR3 comprises 15 residues. The CDR3 coding sequence is TGTGCCATCAGTAGCGGGAGTGGAAGCACAGATACGCAGTATTTT. Residues: CAISSGSGSTDTQYF.

The chain has TRBV2 and TRBJ1-5; 8 positions agree with TRBD1. Germline V lookup: CDR1 SNHLY, CDR2 FYNNEI. The CDR3 extends over 15 amino acids. With V trimmed by 6 bases and J by 2 bases, 6 bases remained unmatched. The CDR3 region has the DNA TGTGCCAGCAGGGAGCAGGGGGCCGGCAATCAGCCCCAGCATTTT. Its translation is CASREQGAGNQPQHF.